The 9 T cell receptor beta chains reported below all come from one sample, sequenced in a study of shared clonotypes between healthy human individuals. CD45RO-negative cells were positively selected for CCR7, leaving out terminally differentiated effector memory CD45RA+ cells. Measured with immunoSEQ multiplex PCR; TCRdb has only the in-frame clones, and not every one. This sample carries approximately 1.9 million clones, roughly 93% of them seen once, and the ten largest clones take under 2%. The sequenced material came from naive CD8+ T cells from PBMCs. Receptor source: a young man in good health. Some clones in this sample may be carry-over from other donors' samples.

For the CDR3, the DNA is TGCAGTGCTTTGACCCACCCCGAGCCTTTCTTT. It translates to CSALTHPEPFF. V usage is TRBV20-1 and J usage is TRBJ1-1; no clear D gene. Germline V CDR1 and CDR2: DFQATT, SNEGSKA (reference sequence). Trimming took off 5 bases at V and 12 bases at J, with 16 bases between the two ends. The CDR3 extends over 11 amino acids.

The CDR3 spells CASAQPDGSSYEQYF. The CDR3 DNA is TGTGCCAGCGCACAACCGGACGGTTCTTCCTACGAGCAGTACTTC. This chain links TRBV7-8 with TRBJ2-7; no firm D call. CDR3 length: 15 amino acids. Per the germline V gene, CDR1 is SGHVS and CDR2 is FQNEAQ. Trimming cost V 8 bases and J 1 base, with 18 bases left between them.

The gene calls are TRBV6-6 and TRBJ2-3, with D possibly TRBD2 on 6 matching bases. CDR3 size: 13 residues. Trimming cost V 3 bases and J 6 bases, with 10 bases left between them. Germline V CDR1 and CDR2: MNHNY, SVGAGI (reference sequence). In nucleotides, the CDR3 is TGTGCCAGCAGTTATGTTGGGACTGATACGCAGTATTTT. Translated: CASSYVGTDTQYF.

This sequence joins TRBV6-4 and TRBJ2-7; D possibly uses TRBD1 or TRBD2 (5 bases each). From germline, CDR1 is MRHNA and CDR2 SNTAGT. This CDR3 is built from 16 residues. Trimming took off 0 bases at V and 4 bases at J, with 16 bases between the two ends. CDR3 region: CASSDSPGTENYEQYF. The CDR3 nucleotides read TGTGCCAGCAGTGACTCACCCGGGACGGAGAATTACGAGCAGTACTTC.

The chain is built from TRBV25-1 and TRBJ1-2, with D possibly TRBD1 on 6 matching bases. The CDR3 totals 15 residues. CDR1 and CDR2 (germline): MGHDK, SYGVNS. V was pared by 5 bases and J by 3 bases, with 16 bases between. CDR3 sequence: CASSLWGAGYYGYTF. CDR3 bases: TGTGCCAGCAGTTTGTGGGGGGCGGGGTACTATGGCTACACCTTC.

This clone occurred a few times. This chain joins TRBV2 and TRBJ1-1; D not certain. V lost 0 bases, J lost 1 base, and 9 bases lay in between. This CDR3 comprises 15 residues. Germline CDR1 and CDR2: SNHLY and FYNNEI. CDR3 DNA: TGTGCCAGCAGTGAAGCGCAGGAATCGAACACTGAAGCTTTCTTT. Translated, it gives CASSEAQESNTEAFF.

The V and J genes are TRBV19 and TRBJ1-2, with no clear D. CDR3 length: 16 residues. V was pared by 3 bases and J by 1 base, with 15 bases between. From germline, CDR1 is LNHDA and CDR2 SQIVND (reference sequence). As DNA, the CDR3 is TGTGCCAGTAGTATTCCAGGATTCGGGGATAACTATGGCTACACCTTC. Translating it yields CASSIPGFGDNYGYTF.

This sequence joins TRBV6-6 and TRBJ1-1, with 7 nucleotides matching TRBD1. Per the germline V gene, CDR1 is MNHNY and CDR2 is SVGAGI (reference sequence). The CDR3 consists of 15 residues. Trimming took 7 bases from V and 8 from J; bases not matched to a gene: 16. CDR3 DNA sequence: TGTGCCAGCACTCCCCGGGACAGCGCTATCTTAGAAGCTTTCTTT. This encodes CASTPRDSAILEAFF.

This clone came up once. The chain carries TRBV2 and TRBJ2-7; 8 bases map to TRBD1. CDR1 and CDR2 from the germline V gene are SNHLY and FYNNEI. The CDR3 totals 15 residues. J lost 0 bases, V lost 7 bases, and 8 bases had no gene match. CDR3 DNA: TGTGCCAGCACAGGGGGCACCCGAAGCTCCTACGAGCAGTACTTC. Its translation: CASTGGTRSSYEQYF.